The 18 T cell receptor beta chains below were found in one sample sequenced in a study of T cells in Graves' hyperthyroidism and ophthalmopathy. The source material, RNA transcripts, was used to amplify TCR beta CDR3 regions. The HTBI primer set was used in a first-round RT-PCR of the TCR CDR3. One entry per CDR3 protein results from TCRdb running MiXCR on the multiplex PCR reads. The top ten clones hold approximately 18% of a sample with over 450,000 distinct CDR3 sequences, roughly a sixth of them seen once. The sample taken for sequencing was blood. The receptors come from a woman aged 18-30 years with Graves' ophthalmopathy.

A note on this clonotype: The CDR3 end shows no conserved phenylalanine or tryptophan, and so a read error is likely. The chain employs TRBV28 and TRBJ1-1; D unresolved. Germline V CDR1 and CDR2: MDHEN, SYDVKM. This CDR3 is built from 12 residues. V shed 1 base and J shed 7 bases, with 7 bases lying between them. CDR3 in amino acids: CASSLFWGEAFL. In DNA form, the CDR3 reads TGTGCCAGCAGTTTATTTTGGGGTGAAGCTTTCCTT.

This clonotype has ten or more counts. The chain uses TRBV27 and TRBJ1-1, with D possibly matching TRBD1 (6 bases). V lost 6 bases and J 1 base, leaving 12 bases between the germline ends. Germline V lookup: CDR1 MNHEY, CDR2 SMNVEV (reference sequence). This CDR3 is built from 14 residues. CDR3 sequence reads: CASSVRGQNTEAFF. For the CDR3, the DNA is TGTGCCAGCAGCGTACGGGGACAGAACACTGAAGCTTTCTTT.

This clonotype was seen more than once but under ten times. The V and J genes are TRBV7-2 and TRBJ2-1, with D tentatively TRBD2 (5 bases). Germline V gene data show CDR1 as SGHTA and CDR2 as FQGNSA. Trimming cost V 3 bases and J 3 bases, with 9 bases left between them. The CDR3 runs to 14 residues. CDR3: CASSFKRNYNEQFF. In DNA form, the CDR3 reads TGTGCCAGCAGCTTTAAGCGGAACTACAATGAGCAGTTCTTC.

A note on this clonotype: A much larger clone is a single base away; this may be a read error. J is TRBJ2-3 and V is TRBV12-3 or TRBV12-4; 13 bases fit TRBD2. This CDR3 has 17 amino acids. DNA of the CDR3: TGTGCCGGCAGTCCGAAGGGACTAGCGGGGATGACAGATACGCAGTATTTT. Residues: CAGSPKGLAGMTDTQYF.

This clonotype occurred a few times. The conserved final phenylalanine or tryptophan is absent from the CDR3, which likely points to a read error. The rearrangement joins TRBV27 to TRBJ2-3; D tentatively fits TRBD1 or TRBD2 (5 bases each). CDR1 and CDR2 (germline): MNHEY, SMNVEV (reference sequence). The CDR3 has 16 amino acids. V dropped 6 bases and J dropped 5 bases, with 21 bases sitting between them. This CDR3 reads CASRGSDGGALDTQYL. DNA of the CDR3: TGTGCCAGCAGGGGTTCCGATGGGGGTGCTCTAGATACGCAGTATCTT.

The rearrangement uses TRBV12-3 or TRBV12-4 and TRBJ2-6, with TRBD1 matching 7 bases. The CDR3 extends over 20 amino acids. Trimming removed 1 base from V and 0 bases from J; junction bases left unmatched: 12. This chain's CDR3 is CASSLVNRGLLNSGANVLTF. The DNA for the CDR3 is TGTGCCAGCAGTTTAGTTAACAGGGGTCTACTGAACTCTGGGGCCAACGTCCTGACTTTC.

This clonotype came up many times. This chain uses TRBV20-1 with TRBJ1-2, with 7 bases aligning to TRBD1. Germline CDR1 is DFQATT and CDR2 is SNEGSKA (reference sequence). This CDR3 region has 13 residues. V lost 6 bases, J lost 8 bases, and 12 bases stayed unmatched. CDR3 residues: CSAIPGQQSGYTF. CDR3 DNA: TGCAGTGCAATACCGGGACAGCAATCGGGCTACACCTTC.

The V and J genes are TRBV7-2 and TRBJ2-7, with D tentatively TRBD1 (5 bases). The germline V gene has CDR1 SGHTA and CDR2 FQGNSA. Trimming took off 7 bases at V and 0 bases at J, with 10 bases between the two ends. This CDR3 region has 13 residues. CDR3 loop: CASTGHSSYEQYF. The DNA for the CDR3 is TGTGCCAGCACCGGACACAGCTCCTACGAGCAGTACTTC.

The J gene is TRBJ1-2, the V gene TRBV4-1; a possible D gene is TRBD1 (6 bases). Germline CDR1 is MGHRA and CDR2 is YSYEKL. V was pared by 0 bases and J by 3 bases, with 17 bases between. This CDR3 spans 17 amino acids. CDR3 in amino acids: CASSQEARGGQDYGYTF. CDR3 DNA: TGCGCCAGCAGCCAAGAAGCCCGGGGGGGGCAGGACTATGGCTACACCTTC.

The sample holds a few counts of this clonotype. The chain couples TRBV5-1 to TRBJ1-2; possible D gene TRBD1, 5 bases. Germline CDR1 is SGHRS and CDR2 is YFSETQ. This CDR3 is built from 15 residues. Trimming stripped 1 base from V and 2 bases from J, with 12 bases between. The DNA for the CDR3 is TGCGCCAGCAGCTTGTCCAGGGACCTAAACTATGGCTACACCTTC. Translated, it gives CASSLSRDLNYGYTF. The full variable domain, its missing parts supplied by reference TRBV5-1 and TRBJ1-2, is KAGVTQTPRYLIKTRGQQVTLSCSPISGHRSVSWYQQTPGQGLQFLFEYFSETQRNKGNFPGRFSGRQFSNSRSEMNVSTLELGDSALYLCASSLSRDLNYGYTFGSGTRLTVV.

This clonotype showed up many times. V and J are TRBV27 and TRBJ2-7; 7 nucleotides agree with TRBD1. With V trimmed by 4 bases and J by 4 bases, 4 bases remained unmatched. Germline CDR1 is MNHEY and CDR2 is SMNVEV (reference sequence). The CDR3 loop spans 13 amino acids. The CDR3: CASSYRGEYEQYF. CDR3 bases: TGTGCCAGCAGTTACAGGGGAGAATACGAGCAGTACTTC.

CDR3 DNA sequence: TGTGCCTGGGGGCCCGCGACGGAGTATGGCTACACCTTC. Amino acids: CAWGPATEYGYTF. The rearrangement links TRBV30 to TRBJ1-2; D remains unclear. The germline V gene has CDR1 GTSNPN and CDR2 SVGIG (reference sequence). The CDR3 extends over 13 amino acids. The V gene lost 5 bases and the J gene lost 5 bases, with 15 bases spanning the gap.

At least ten counts were recorded for this clonotype. The rearrangement uses TRBV10-3 and TRBJ2-5; 10 bases fit TRBD2. Germline V CDR1 and CDR2: ENHRY, SYGVKD. The CDR3 consists of 17 residues. Germline trimming cut 4 bases from V and 5 bases from J; bases unmatched to any gene: 13. As DNA, the CDR3 is TGTGCCATCAGTGCGGGACAGCGGGGGGGCCTTCTTGAGACCCAGTACTTC. Translating it yields CAISAGQRGGLLETQYF.

This clonotype was seen at least ten times. The chain couples TRBV5-6 to TRBJ2-7; D might be TRBD1 (6 bases). Germline V gene data show CDR1 as SGHDT and CDR2 as YYEEEE. V gave up 2 bases and J gave up 5 bases, with 14 bases separating them. This CDR3 contains 14 residues. CDR3 sequence (DNA): TGTGCCAGCAGCTTTAGAGGGGGACACAACGAGCAGTACTTC. Its translation: CASSFRGGHNEQYF.

This clonotype has just a few counts. The chain is built from TRBV6-2 or TRBV6-3 and TRBJ2-5, with D maybe TRBD2 (6 bases). The germline V gene has CDR1 MNHEY and CDR2 SVGEGT. Trimming took off 0 bases at V and 3 bases at J, with 20 bases between the two ends. The CDR3 sequence is 18 residues long. The CDR3 is CASSYSPGLRVGEETQYF. The CDR3 DNA reads as TGTGCCAGCAGTTACTCCCCCGGACTAAGAGTGGGGGAAGAGACCCAGTACTTC.

This chain links TRBV6-2 or TRBV6-3 with TRBJ2-7; no clear D gene. The germline CDR1 and CDR2 sequences are MNHEY and SVGEGT. Trimming cost V 4 bases and J 3 bases, with 16 bases left between them. The CDR3 length is 15 residues. The CDR3 loop reads CASSSDMERLYEQYF. CDR3 sequence (DNA): TGTGCCAGCAGTTCCGACATGGAGCGTCTCTACGAGCAGTACTTC.

This sequence joins TRBV6-1 and TRBJ2-3; TRBD2 might be the D (7 bases). From germline, CDR1 is MNHNS and CDR2 SASEGT. V lost 5 bases, J lost 6 bases, and 18 bases lay in between. This CDR3 is built from 15 residues. The CDR3 DNA reads TGTGCCAGCAGTCGGGACACTAGCGTGATTGATACGCAGTATTTT. Translation: CASSRDTSVIDTQYF.

This clonotype was found a few times. The CDR3 sequence: CASSLRLGGTEAFF. CDR3 coding DNA: TGTGCCAGCAGTTTACGTTTAGGAGGCACTGAAGCTTTCTTT. The rearrangement uses TRBV28 and TRBJ1-1; D unresolved. The CDR3 runs 14 residues. Germline V gives CDR1 MDHEN, CDR2 SYDVKM. V dropped 2 bases and J dropped 4 bases, with 11 bases sitting between them.